These 10 T cell receptor beta chains share one sample of origin, sequenced in a study of Ad26.COV2.S vaccination and SARS-CoV-2 variants. This table comes from immunoSEQ multiplex PCR, and its TCRdb copy is limited to in-frame clones, with some not included. Among hundreds of thousands of clones listed, around 90% were seen once. Treatment in this sample: over 15 received Ad26.COV2.S at low or high dose, single or two shots; roughly five received placebo; per-sample allocation not given. Following the first vaccine or placebo injection, samples were taken on day 63. Sample: peripheral blood, taken in a trial of Ad26.COV2.S vaccine versus placebo. The source is a person aged 18 to 65 who received the Ad26.COV2.S COVID-19 vaccine or a placebo.

This sequence joins TRBV12-3 or TRBV12-4 and TRBJ2-2, with D unclear. The CDR3 consists of 12 residues. Trimming cost V 6 bases and J 6 bases, with 8 bases left between them. In DNA, the CDR3 is TGTGCCAGCAGCCCGTCCCCCGGGGAGCTGTTTTTT. It yields the protein CASSPSPGELFF.

This chain joins TRBV7-4 and TRBJ2-7, with 8 bases fitting TRBD1. Germline CDR1 and CDR2: SGHVT and SQSDAQ. V was pared by 5 bases and J by 1 base, with 7 bases of the junction left unmatched. There are 15 residues in the CDR3. The DNA for the CDR3 is TGTGCCAGCAGCATACAGGGGGGAAGGTCCTACGAGCAGTACTTC. Its translation: CASSIQGGRSYEQYF. Variable domain in full (rest from reference TRBV7-4 and TRBJ2-7): GAGVSQSPRYKVAKRGRDVALRCDSISGHVTLYWYRQTLGQGSEVLTYSQSDAQRDKSGRPSGRFSAERPERSVSTLKIQRTEQGDSAVYLCASSIQGGRSYEQYFGPGTRLTVT.

To note about this clone: Other nucleotide sequences from this sample produce the same CDR3. The chain combines TRBV5-4 with TRBJ1-2, with D unclear. The V end was cut by 5 bases, the J end by 3 bases, with 11 bases between. The CDR3 consists of 13 residues. Per the germline V gene, CDR1 is SGHNT and CDR2 is YYREEE (reference sequence). CDR3 nucleotides: TGTGCCAGCAGTAGTCGGGTGGACTATGGCTACACCTTC. It specifies CASSSRVDYGYTF.

This chain joins TRBV2 and TRBJ2-7; the match to TRBD2 covers 11 bases. The ends lost 6 bases at V and 7 bases at J; junction bases unmatched: 11. Germline loops: CDR1 SNHLY, CDR2 FYNNEI. The CDR3 runs to 15 residues. The CDR3 here is CASSRIGLAGLEQYF. The CDR3 nucleotides read TGTGCCAGCAGCAGAATTGGACTAGCGGGCCTGGAGCAGTACTTC.

This chain connects TRBV3-1 (or the pseudogene TRBV3-2) to TRBJ1-1; D remains unclear. Trimming stripped 0 bases from V and 10 bases from J, with 12 bases between. The germline gives CDR1 LGHDT, CDR2 YNNKEL (reference sequence). CDR3 length: 13 residues. CDR3 in amino acids: CASSQDPASPAFF. The CDR3 DNA reads as TGTGCCAGCAGCCAAGATCCAGCAAGCCCAGCTTTCTTT.

This rearrangement joins TRBV21-1 to TRBJ1-5; the table's D call, TRBD1, was not checked against the DNA. TRBV21-1 constitutes a pseudogene. This CDR3 contains 19 residues. CDR3 sequence reads: CASSLSGQGVHAIGQPQHF. CDR3 DNA: TGTGCCAGCAGCTTGTCGGGACAGGGGGTTCATGCAATCGGTCAGCCCCAGCATTTT.

This chain joins TRBV18 and TRBJ1-1; D is possibly TRBD1 (5 bases). V lost 2 bases and J 3 bases, leaving 16 bases between the germline ends. Per the germline V gene, CDR1 is KGHSH and CDR2 is LQKENI. This CDR3 has 16 residues. The CDR3, as DNA: TGTGCCAGCTCACCATACCACGTGGGGCGGGACACTGAAGCTTTCTTT. This codes for CASSPYHVGRDTEAFF.

The V gene is TRBV2, the J gene TRBJ2-1; 11 bases are shared with TRBD2. CDR3 size: 15 residues. Germline CDR1 reads SNHLY; CDR2 reads FYNNEI. The CDR3: CATESGLAGDNEQFF. The CDR3 coding sequence is TGTGCTACCGAATCTGGACTAGCGGGCGACAATGAGCAGTTCTTC.

The V call is TRBV5-1, the J call TRBJ1-1; the D is unclear. V was shortened by 3 bases and J by 0 bases, with 9 bases between the two germline ends. This CDR3 is 14 amino acids long. Per germline, CDR1 SGHRS and CDR2 YFSETQ. CDR3 in amino acids: CASSSGIMNTEAFF. Here the CDR3 DNA reads TGCGCCAGCAGCTCCGGGATAATGAACACTGAAGCTTTCTTT. The full variable domain, its missing parts supplied by reference TRBV5-1 and TRBJ1-1, is KAGVTQTPRYLIKTRGQQVTLSCSPISGHRSVSWYQQTPGQGLQFLFEYFSETQRNKGNFPGRFSGRQFSNSRSEMNVSTLELGDSALYLCASSSGIMNTEAFFGQGTRLTVV.

The chain has TRBV7-9 and TRBJ2-3, with D possibly TRBD2 on 6 matching bases. Germline V gene lookup returns CDR1 SEHNR and CDR2 FQNEAQ (reference sequence). V lost 1 base and J lost 8, with 10 bases in between. CDR3 length: 13 amino acids. The CDR3, as DNA: TGTGCCAGCAGCTTAGTGGAGGGAGGTACGCAGTATTTT. Translated: CASSLVEGGTQYF.